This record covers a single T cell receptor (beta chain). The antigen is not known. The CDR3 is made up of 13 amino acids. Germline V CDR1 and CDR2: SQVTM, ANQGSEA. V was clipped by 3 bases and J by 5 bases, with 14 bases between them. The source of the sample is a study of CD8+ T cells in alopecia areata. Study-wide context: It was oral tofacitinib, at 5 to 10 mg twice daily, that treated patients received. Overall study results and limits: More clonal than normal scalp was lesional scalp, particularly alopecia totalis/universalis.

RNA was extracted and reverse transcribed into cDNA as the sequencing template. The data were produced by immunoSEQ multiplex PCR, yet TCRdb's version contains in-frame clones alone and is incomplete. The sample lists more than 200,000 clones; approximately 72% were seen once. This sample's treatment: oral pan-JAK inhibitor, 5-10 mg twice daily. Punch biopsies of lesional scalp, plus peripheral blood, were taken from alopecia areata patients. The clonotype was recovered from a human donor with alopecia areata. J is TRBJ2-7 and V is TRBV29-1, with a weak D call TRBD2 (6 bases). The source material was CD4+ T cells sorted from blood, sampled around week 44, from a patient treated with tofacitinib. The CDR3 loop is CSVDWRGTNEQYF. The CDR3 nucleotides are TGCAGCGTTGACTGGAGGGGCACGAACGAGCAGTACTTC.